The clone carrying this T cell receptor beta chain was counted between two and nine times. The data stem from a study of early T cells in non-severe SARS-CoV-2 infection. This CDR3 is built from 14 residues. Trimming took off 6 bases at V and 1 base at J, with 12 bases between the two ends. Germline CDR1 and CDR2: MNHEY and SVGEGT. TCRdb called the 5' RACE reads again in MiXCR, with one record for every CDR3 protein. The data show under 60,000 distinct CDR3 sequences, roughly 5.3% seen once. This sequence originates from an adult who was a healthcare worker with PCR-confirmed SARS-CoV-2 infection or an uninfected control (not recorded which). The sequencing input was whole blood. The V call is TRBV6-2 or TRBV6-3, the J call TRBJ2-5, with D unclear. In DNA, the CDR3 is TGTGCCAGCAGGCCAACATGGGGCCAAGAGACCCAGTACTTC. This codes for CASRPTWGQETQYF.